A single count supports the clone carrying this T cell receptor beta chain. Clones were read by immunoSEQ multiplex PCR, and TCRdb kept only the in-frame ones, dropping some. The data contain under 90,000 clones, roughly 85% of them singletons. V was clipped by 3 bases and J by 7 bases, with 10 bases between them. Germline loops: CDR1 SGHAT, CDR2 FQNNGV. The CDR3 totals 13 residues. This sample stems from a study of blood T cell repertoires in COVID-19. About the research overall: Spain, Italy and the United States supplied samples that represented acute and convalescent COVID-19. In each case, the material was cDNA or gDNA derived from T cells, B-cell-depleted T cells, or PBMCs.

The genes are TRBV11-2 and TRBJ2-1, with D hard to call. This receptor was obtained from a woman aged 50 to 60 with COVID-19, enrolled during active disease. Sequenced input: peripheral blood. CDR3 nucleotide sequence: TGTGCCAGCAGCTTTATTACCGGGAATGAGCAGTTCTTC. Its translation: CASSFITGNEQFF.